The present TCR beta chain was sequenced within a study of T-cell reconstitution after alpha-beta-depleted transplantation in children. The V end was cut by 3 bases, the J end by 1 base, with 14 bases between. Per the germline V gene, CDR1 is PRHDT and CDR2 is FYEKMQ (reference sequence). The CDR3 has 16 amino acids. This clonotype was counted only a few times. Preparation of the TCRbeta library used unique molecular identifiers. TCRdb called the PCR reads again in MiXCR, with one record for every CDR3 protein. The top ten hold nearly 35% of the sample, which has over 100,000 distinct CDR3 sequences, 10% seen once.

This TCR was recovered from a boy between 2 and 15 years old with acute lymphoblastic leukemia, due to receive a stem cell transplant. The J gene is TRBJ2-3, the V gene TRBV13; TRBD2 might be the D (5 bases). The sequenced sample was PBMCs, obtained before TCRalphabeta/CD19-depleted stem cell transplant. CDR3: CASSFSSGSGTDTQYF. The DNA of the CDR3 is TGTGCCAGCAGCTTCTCTTCGGGAAGCGGCACAGATACGCAGTATTTT.